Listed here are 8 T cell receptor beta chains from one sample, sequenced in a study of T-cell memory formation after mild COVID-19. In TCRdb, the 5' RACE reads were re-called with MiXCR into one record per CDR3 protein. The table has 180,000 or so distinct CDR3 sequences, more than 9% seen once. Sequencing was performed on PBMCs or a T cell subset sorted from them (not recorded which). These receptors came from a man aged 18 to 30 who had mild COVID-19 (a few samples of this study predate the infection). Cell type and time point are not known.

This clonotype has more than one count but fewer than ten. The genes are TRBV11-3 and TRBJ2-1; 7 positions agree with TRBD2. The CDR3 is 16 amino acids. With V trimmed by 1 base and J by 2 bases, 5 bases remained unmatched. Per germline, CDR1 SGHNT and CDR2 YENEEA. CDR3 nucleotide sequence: TGTGCCAGCAGCTTAGGAGATAGCGGGCCCTACAATGAGCAGTTCTTC. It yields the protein CASSLGDSGPYNEQFF.

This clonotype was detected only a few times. The CDR3 DNA sequence: TGCAGCGCCCGACATACAGGACAGGGTTTGGGAAAACTGTTTTTT. Translated, it gives CSARHTGQGLGKLFF. The chain uses TRBV29-1 and TRBJ1-4, with 8 bases fitting TRBD1. Germline trimming cut 7 bases from V and 10 bases from J; bases unmatched to any gene: 17. The CDR3 sequence is 15 residues long. Germline values: CDR1 SQVTM, CDR2 ANQGSEA.

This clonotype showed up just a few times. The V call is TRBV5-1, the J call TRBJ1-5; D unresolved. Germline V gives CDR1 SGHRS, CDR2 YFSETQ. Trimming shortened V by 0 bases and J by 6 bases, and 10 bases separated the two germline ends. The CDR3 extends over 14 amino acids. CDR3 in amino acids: CASSLDSGGQPQHF. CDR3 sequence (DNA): TGCGCCAGCAGCTTGGATTCGGGCGGTCAGCCCCAGCATTTT.

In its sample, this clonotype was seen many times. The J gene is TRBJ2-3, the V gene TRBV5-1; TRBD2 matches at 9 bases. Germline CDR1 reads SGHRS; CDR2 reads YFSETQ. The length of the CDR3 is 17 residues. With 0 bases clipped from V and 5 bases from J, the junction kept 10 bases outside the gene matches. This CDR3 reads CASSLAEAGGYGDTQYF. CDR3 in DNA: TGCGCCAGCAGCTTGGCCGAAGCGGGGGGTTACGGAGATACGCAGTATTTT.

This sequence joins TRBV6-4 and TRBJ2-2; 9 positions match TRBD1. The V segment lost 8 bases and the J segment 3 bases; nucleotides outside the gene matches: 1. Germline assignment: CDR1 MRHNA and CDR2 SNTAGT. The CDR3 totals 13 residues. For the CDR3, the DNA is TGTGCCAGCCGGGACAGGGACACCGGGGAGCTGTTTTTT. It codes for CASRDRDTGELFF.

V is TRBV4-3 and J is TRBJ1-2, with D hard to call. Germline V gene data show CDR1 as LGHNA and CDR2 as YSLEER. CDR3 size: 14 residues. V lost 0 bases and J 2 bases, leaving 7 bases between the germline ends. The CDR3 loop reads CASSQEVKNYGYTF. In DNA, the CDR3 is TGCGCCAGCAGCCAAGAGGTCAAAAACTATGGCTACACCTTC.

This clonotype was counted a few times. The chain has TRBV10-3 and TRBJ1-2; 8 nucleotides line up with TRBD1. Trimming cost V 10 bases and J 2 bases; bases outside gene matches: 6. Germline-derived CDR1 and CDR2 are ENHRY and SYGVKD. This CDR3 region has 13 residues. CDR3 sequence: CANSHRGNYGYTF. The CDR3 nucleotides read TGTGCCAACTCGCACAGGGGGAACTATGGCTACACCTTC.

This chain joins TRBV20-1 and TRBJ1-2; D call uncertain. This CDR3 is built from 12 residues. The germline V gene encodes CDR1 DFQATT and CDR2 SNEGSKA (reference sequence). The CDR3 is CSTREGPYGYTF. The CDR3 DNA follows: TGCAGCACAAGGGAGGGCCCCTATGGCTACACCTTC.